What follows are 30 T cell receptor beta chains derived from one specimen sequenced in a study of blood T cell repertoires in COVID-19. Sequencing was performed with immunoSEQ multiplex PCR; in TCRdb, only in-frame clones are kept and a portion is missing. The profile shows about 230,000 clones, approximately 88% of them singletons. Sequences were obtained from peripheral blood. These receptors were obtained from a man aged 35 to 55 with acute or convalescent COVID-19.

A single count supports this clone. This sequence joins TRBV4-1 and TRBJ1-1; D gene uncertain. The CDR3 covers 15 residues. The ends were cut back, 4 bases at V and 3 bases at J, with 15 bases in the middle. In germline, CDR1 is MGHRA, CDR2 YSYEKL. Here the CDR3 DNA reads TGCGCCAGCAGCCCGCGCGGCCGGACTCACACTGAAGCTTTCTTT. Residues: CASSPRGRTHTEAFF.

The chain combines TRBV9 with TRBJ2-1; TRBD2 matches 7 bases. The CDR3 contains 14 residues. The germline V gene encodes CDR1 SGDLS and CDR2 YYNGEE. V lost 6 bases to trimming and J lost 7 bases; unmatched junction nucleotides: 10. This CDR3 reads CASTGLVPGNEQFF. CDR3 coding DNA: TGTGCCAGCACCGGACTAGTCCCGGGTAATGAGCAGTTCTTC. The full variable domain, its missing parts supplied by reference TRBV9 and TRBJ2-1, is DSGVTQTPKHLITATGQRVTLRCSPRSGDLSVYWYQQSLDQGLQFLIQYYNGEERAKGNILERFSAQQFPDLHSELNLSSLELGDSALYFCASTGLVPGNEQFFGPGTRLTVL.

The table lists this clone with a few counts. The CDR3 here is CASSDPTGTGGYEQYF. The CDR3, as DNA: TGTGCCAGCAGTGATCCCACCGGGACAGGGGGTTACGAGCAGTACTTC. The chain recombines TRBV25-1 with TRBJ2-7; 11 positions match TRBD1. The germline V gene has CDR1 MGHDK and CDR2 SYGVNS. V was pared by 3 bases and J by 4 bases, with 8 bases of the junction left unmatched. The CDR3 length is 16 residues.

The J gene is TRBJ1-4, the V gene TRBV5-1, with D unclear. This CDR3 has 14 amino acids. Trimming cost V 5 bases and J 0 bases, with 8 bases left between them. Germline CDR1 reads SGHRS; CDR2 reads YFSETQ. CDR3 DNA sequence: TGCGCCAGCAGTCCCAGTGCAACTAATGAAAAACTGTTTTTT. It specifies CASSPSATNEKLFF.

CDR3 loop: CASSLAATGYGYTF. Here the CDR3 DNA reads TGTGCCAGCAGCTTAGCCGCGACAGGATATGGCTACACCTTC. This sequence joins TRBV11-2 and TRBJ1-2; D might be TRBD1 (6 bases). Germline loops: CDR1 SGHAT, CDR2 FQNNGV. The CDR3 has 14 amino acids. Deletions cut 1 base from V and 5 bases from J, with 11 bases between.

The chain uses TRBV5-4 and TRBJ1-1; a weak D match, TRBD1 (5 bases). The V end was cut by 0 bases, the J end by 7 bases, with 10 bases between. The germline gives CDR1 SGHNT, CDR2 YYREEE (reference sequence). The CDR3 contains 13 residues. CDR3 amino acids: CASSLEFQGEAFF. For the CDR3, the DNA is TGTGCCAGCAGCTTGGAGTTCCAGGGTGAAGCTTTCTTT.

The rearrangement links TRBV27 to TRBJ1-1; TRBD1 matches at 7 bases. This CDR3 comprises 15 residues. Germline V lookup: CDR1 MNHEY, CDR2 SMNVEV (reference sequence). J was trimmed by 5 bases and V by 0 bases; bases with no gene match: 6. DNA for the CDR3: TGTGCCAGCAGTTTATCGCCTACAGGGGAGACTGAAGCTTTCTTT. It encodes CASSLSPTGETEAFF.

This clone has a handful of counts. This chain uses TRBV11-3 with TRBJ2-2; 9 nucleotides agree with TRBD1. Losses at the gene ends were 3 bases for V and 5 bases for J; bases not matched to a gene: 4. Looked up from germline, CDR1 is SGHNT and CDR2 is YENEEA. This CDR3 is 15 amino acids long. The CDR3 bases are TGTGCCAGCAGCTTGGGGACAGGGAGGACCGGGGAGCTGTTTTTT. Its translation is CASSLGTGRTGELFF.

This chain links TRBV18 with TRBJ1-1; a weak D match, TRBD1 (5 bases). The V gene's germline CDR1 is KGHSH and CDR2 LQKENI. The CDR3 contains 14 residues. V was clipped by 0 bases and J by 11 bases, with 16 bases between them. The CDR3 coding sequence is TGTGCCAGCTCACCACCCCTGGGGGGGAGTTACGCTTTCTTT. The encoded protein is CASSPPLGGSYAFF.

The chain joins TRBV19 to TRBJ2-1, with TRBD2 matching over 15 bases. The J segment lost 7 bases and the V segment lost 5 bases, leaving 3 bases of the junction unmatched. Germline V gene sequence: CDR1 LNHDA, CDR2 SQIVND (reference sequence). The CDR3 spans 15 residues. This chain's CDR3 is CASSLGTSGRNEQFF. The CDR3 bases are TGTGCCAGTAGTTTAGGGACTAGCGGGAGGAATGAGCAGTTCTTC.

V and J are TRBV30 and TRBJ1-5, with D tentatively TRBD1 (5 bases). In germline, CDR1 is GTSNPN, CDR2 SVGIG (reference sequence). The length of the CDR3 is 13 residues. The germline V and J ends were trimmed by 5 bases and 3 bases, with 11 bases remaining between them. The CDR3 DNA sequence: TGTGCCTGGGGTGACAGCTTCAATCAGCCCCAGCATTTT. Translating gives CAWGDSFNQPQHF.

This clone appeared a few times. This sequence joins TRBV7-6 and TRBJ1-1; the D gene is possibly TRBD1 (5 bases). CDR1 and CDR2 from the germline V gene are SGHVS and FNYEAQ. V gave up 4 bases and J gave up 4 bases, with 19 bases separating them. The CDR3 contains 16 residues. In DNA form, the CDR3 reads TGTGCCAGCAGCTCCACATTCAGGGTAAGGGGCACTGAAGCTTTCTTT. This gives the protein CASSSTFRVRGTEAFF.

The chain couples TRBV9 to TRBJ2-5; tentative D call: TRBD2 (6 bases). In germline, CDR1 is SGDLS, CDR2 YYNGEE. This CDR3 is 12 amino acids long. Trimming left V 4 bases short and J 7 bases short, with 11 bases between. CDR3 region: CASSPGAGTQYF. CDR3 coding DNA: TGTGCCAGCAGCCCGGGAGCGGGGACCCAGTACTTC. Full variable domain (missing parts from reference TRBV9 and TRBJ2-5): DSGVTQTPKHLITATGQRVTLRCSPRSGDLSVYWYQQSLDQGLQFLIQYYNGEERAKGNILERFSAQQFPDLHSELNLSSLELGDSALYFCASSPGAGTQYFGPGTRLLVL.

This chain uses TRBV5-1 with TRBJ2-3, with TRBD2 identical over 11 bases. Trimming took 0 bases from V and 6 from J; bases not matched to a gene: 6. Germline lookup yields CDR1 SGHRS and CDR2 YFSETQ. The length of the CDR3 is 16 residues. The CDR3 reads CASSLGLAGQWDTQYF. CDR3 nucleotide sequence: TGCGCCAGCAGCTTGGGACTAGCGGGGCAATGGGATACGCAGTATTTT. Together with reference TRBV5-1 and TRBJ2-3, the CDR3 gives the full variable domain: KAGVTQTPRYLIKTRGQQVTLSCSPISGHRSVSWYQQTPGQGLQFLFEYFSETQRNKGNFPGRFSGRQFSNSRSEMNVSTLELGDSALYLCASSLGLAGQWDTQYFGPGTRLTVL.

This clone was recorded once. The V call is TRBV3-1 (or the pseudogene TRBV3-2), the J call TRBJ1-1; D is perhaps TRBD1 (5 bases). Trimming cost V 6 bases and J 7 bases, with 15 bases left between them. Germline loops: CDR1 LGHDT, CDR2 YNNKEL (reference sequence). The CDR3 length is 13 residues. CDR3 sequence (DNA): TGTGCCAGCAGATGGCAGGGAATGGATGAAGCTTTCTTT. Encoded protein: CASRWQGMDEAFF.

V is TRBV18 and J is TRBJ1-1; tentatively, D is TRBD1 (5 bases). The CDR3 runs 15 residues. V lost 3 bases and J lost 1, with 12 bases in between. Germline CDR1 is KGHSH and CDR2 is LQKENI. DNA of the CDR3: TGTGCCAGCTCACCCCGGGGGGATCAGAACACTGAAGCTTTCTTT. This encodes CASSPRGDQNTEAFF.

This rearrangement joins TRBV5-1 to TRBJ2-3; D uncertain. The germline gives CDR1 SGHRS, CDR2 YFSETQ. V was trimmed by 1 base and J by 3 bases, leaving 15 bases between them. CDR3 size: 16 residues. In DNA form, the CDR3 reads TGCGCCAGCAGCTTGTCGTTGTCTAGGAGTACAGATACGCAGTATTTT. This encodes CASSLSLSRSTDTQYF.

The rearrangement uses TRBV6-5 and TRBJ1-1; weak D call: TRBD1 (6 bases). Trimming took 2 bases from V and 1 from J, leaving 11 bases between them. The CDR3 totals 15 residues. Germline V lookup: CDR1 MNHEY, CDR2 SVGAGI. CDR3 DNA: TGTGCCAGCAGTTACGTCGGGACAAAGAACACTGAAGCTTTCTTT. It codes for CASSYVGTKNTEAFF.

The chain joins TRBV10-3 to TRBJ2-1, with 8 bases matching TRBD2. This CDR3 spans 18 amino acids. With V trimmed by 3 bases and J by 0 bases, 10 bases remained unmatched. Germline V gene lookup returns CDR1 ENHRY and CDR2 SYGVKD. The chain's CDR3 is CAISDGTSAKSSYNEQFF. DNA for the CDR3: TGTGCCATCAGTGACGGGACTAGTGCTAAGAGCTCCTACAATGAGCAGTTCTTC.

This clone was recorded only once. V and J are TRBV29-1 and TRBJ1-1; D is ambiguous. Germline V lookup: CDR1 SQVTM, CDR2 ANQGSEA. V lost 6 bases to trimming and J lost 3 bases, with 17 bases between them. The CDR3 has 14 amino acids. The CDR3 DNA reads TGCAGCGTAGAGGAGGTTTATGAGGACACTGAAGCTTTCTTT. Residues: CSVEEVYEDTEAFF.

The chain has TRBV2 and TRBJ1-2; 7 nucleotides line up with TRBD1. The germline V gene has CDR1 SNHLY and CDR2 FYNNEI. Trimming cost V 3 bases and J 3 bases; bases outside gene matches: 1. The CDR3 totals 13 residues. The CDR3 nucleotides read TGTGCCAGCAGTGACCAGGGGGACTATGGCTACACCTTC. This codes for CASSDQGDYGYTF. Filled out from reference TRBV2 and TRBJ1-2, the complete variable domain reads EPEVTQTPSHQVTQMGQEVILRCVPISNHLYFYWYRQILGQKVEFLVSFYNNEISEKSEIFDDQFSVERPDGSNFTLKIRSTKLEDSAMYFCASSDQGDYGYTFGSGTRLTVV.

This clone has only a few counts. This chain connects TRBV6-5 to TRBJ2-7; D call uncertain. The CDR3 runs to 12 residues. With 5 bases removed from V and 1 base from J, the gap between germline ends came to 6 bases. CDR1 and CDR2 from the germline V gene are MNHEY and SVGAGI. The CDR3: CASSPSSYEQYF. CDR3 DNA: TGTGCCAGCAGTCCGAGTTCCTACGAGCAGTACTTC.

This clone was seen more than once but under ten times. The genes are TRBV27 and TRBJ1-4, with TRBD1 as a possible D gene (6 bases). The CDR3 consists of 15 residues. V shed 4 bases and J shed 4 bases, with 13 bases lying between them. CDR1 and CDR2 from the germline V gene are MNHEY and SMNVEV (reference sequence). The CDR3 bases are TGTGCCAGCAGTTCCCTGGACAGAGTTAATGAAAAACTGTTTTTT. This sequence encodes CASSSLDRVNEKLFF. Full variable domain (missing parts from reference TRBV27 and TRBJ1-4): EAQVTQNPRYLITVTGKKLTVTCSQNMNHEYMSWYRQDPGLGLRQIYYSMNVEVTDKGDVPEGYKVSRKEKRNFPLILESPSPNQTSLYFCASSSLDRVNEKLFFGSGTQLSVL.

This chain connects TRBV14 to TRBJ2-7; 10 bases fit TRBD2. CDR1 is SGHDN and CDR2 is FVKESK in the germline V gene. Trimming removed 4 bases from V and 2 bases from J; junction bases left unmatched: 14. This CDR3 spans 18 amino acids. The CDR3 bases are TGTGCCAGCAGCCCACCCGGGACTAGCGTTTTCCGGGCCTACGAGCAGTACTTC. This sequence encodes CASSPPGTSVFRAYEQYF.

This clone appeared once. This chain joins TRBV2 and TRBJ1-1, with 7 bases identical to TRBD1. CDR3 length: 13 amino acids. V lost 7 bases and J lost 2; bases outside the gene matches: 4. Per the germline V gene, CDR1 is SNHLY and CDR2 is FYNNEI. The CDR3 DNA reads TGTGCCAGCAACCGACAGGGAAACACTGAAGCTTTCTTT. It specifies CASNRQGNTEAFF.

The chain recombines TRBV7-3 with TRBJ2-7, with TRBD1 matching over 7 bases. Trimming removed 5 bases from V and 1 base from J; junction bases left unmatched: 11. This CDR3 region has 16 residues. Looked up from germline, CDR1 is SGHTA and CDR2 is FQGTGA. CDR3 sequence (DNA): TGTGCCAGCAGCCTATCTACAGGGGTCCCTTCCTACGAGCAGTACTTC. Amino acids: CASSLSTGVPSYEQYF.

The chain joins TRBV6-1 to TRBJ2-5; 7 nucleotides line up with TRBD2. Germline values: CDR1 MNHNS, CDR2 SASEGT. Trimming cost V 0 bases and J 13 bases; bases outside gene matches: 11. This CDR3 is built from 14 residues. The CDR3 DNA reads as TGTGCCAGCAGTGAAGCAAGGTCCAGCGGGGTTTTGTACTTC. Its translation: CASSEARSSGVLYF.

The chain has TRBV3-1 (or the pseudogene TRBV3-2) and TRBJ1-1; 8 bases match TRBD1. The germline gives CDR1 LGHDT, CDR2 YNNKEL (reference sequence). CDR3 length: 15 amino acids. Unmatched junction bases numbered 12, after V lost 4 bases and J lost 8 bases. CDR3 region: CASSPGTGGLSEAFF. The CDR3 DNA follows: TGTGCCAGCAGCCCTGGTACAGGGGGGCTTTCAGAAGCTTTCTTT.

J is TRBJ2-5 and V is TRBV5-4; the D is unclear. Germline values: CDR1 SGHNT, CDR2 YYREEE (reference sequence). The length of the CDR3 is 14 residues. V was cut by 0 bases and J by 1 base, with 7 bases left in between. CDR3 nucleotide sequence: TGTGCCAGCAGCTTGGGGCAGGCCCAAGAGACCCAGTACTTC. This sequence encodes CASSLGQAQETQYF.

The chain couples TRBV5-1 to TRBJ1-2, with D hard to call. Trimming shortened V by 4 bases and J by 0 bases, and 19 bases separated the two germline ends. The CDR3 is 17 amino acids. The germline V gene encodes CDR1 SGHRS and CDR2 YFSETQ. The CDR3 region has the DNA TGCGCCAGCAGCCCAATATACGGCAGCCTAGCTAACTATGGCTACACCTTC. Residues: CASSPIYGSLANYGYTF.